A single sample gave rise to the 19 T cell receptor beta chains below, sequenced in a study of blood T cell repertoires in COVID-19. TCRdb keeps only in-frame clones here, not all; method: immunoSEQ multiplex PCR. The sample has 310,000 or so clones, 86% seen once; the top ten hold around 1.7%. Sequenced sample: peripheral blood. The receptors derive from a woman aged 45-65 years with acute or convalescent COVID-19.

This chain joins TRBV27 and TRBJ2-1; D might be TRBD1 (5 bases). V was cut by 1 base and J by 5 bases, with 15 bases left in between. From germline, CDR1 is MNHEY and CDR2 SMNVEV (reference sequence). The CDR3 covers 16 residues. The CDR3 is CASSLFSRVGNNEQFF. The CDR3 DNA reads as TGTGCCAGCAGTTTATTTAGCAGGGTGGGAAACAATGAGCAGTTCTTC.

V gene TRBV11-2 combines with J gene TRBJ2-1; D is uncertain. V lost 6 bases to trimming and J lost 7 bases, with 13 bases between them. The CDR3 has 13 amino acids. In germline, CDR1 is SGHAT, CDR2 FQNNGV. CDR3 DNA: TGTGCCAGCAGGCCCTTAACAAAGAATGAGCAGTTCTTC. It encodes CASRPLTKNEQFF. The full variable domain, with the rest looked up from reference TRBV11-2 and TRBJ2-1, is EAGVAQSPRYKIIEKRQSVAFWCNPISGHATLYWYQQILGQGPKLLIQFQNNGVVDDSQLPKDRFSAERLKGVDSTLKIQPAKLEDSAVYLCASRPLTKNEQFFGPGTRLTVL.

The chain is built from TRBV5-8 and TRBJ1-5; 7 bases map to TRBD1. V shed 0 bases, J shed 6 bases, and the junction held 6 bases outside the gene matches. The germline V gene encodes CDR1 SGHTS and CDR2 YDEGEE. This CDR3 contains 15 residues. CDR3 in amino acids: CASSLARGFSQPQHF. The DNA of the CDR3 is TGTGCCAGCAGCTTGGCCAGGGGGTTTAGTCAGCCCCAGCATTTT.

This clone was recorded a few times. This chain connects TRBV28 to TRBJ1-3; D is possibly TRBD1 (5 bases). The germline V gene has CDR1 MDHEN and CDR2 SYDVKM. The CDR3 has 16 residues. V was cut by 6 bases and J by 0 bases, with 15 bases left in between. The CDR3 reads CASSLLQVSSGNTIYF. The DNA of the CDR3 is TGTGCCAGCAGCCTTCTACAGGTTAGCTCTGGAAACACCATATATTTT.

About this clone: Other DNA sequences in the sample encode the same CDR3. This rearrangement joins TRBV5-1 to TRBJ2-3; tentatively, D is TRBD1 (5 bases). The germline V and J ends were trimmed by 0 bases and 4 bases, with 9 bases remaining between them. CDR1 SGHRS and CDR2 YFSETQ come from the germline V gene. The CDR3 covers 14 residues. CDR3 residues: CASSLGQGADTQYF. In DNA, the CDR3 is TGCGCCAGCAGCTTGGGTCAAGGGGCAGATACGCAGTATTTT. Full variable domain (missing parts from reference TRBV5-1 and TRBJ2-3): KAGVTQTPRYLIKTRGQQVTLSCSPISGHRSVSWYQQTPGQGLQFLFEYFSETQRNKGNFPGRFSGRQFSNSRSEMNVSTLELGDSALYLCASSLGQGADTQYFGPGTRLTVL.

This chain joins TRBV7-7 and TRBJ2-5; D not resolved. This CDR3 has 13 residues. The V end was cut by 1 base, the J end by 0 bases, with 3 bases between. CDR1 and CDR2 (germline): SSHAT, FNYEAQ (reference sequence). The CDR3 DNA follows: TGTGCCAGCAGCTTAGTCTACCAAGAGACCCAGTACTTC. Its translation is CASSLVYQETQYF.

This clone was observed once. The chain carries TRBV5-1 and TRBJ1-4, with unresolved D. Germline V CDR1 and CDR2: SGHRS, YFSETQ. The CDR3 totals 13 residues. V was clipped by 4 bases and J by 6 bases, with 10 bases between them. The CDR3 is CASSPGGYEKLFF. Here the CDR3 DNA reads TGCGCCAGCAGCCCGGGAGGGTATGAAAAACTGTTTTTT. Variable domain in full (rest from reference TRBV5-1 and TRBJ1-4): KAGVTQTPRYLIKTRGQQVTLSCSPISGHRSVSWYQQTPGQGLQFLFEYFSETQRNKGNFPGRFSGRQFSNSRSEMNVSTLELGDSALYLCASSPGGYEKLFFGSGTQLSVL.

V and J are TRBV7-9 and TRBJ2-1; 7 positions match TRBD2. The germline CDR1 and CDR2 sequences are SEHNR and FQNEAQ (reference sequence). J was trimmed by 12 bases and V by 4 bases; bases with no gene match: 9. The CDR3 length is 13 residues. Here the CDR3 DNA reads TGTGCCAGCAGCTCTTCGGGACTATCGGCGCAGTTCTTC. This sequence encodes CASSSSGLSAQFF.

The chain joins TRBV28 to TRBJ1-5, with a possible D match to TRBD1 (6 bases). Germline V gene data show CDR1 as MDHEN and CDR2 as SYDVKM. The CDR3 contains 14 residues. V lost 5 bases, J lost 3 bases, and 11 bases lay in between. CDR3 nucleotide sequence: TGTGCCAGCAGTGCTACAGGGTCCAATCAGCCCCAGCATTTT. As protein: CASSATGSNQPQHF.

The V and J genes are TRBV7-9 and TRBJ1-1, with TRBD1 as a possible D gene (5 bases). Trimming took 3 bases from V and 1 from J, leaving 12 bases between them. The CDR3 length is 15 residues. The germline CDR1 and CDR2 sequences are SEHNR and FQNEAQ (reference sequence). For the CDR3, the DNA is TGTGCCAGCAGCTTCGGCGGACATAGGAACACTGAAGCTTTCTTT. Its translation is CASSFGGHRNTEAFF. The variable domain in full, completed from reference TRBV7-9 and TRBJ1-1, reads DTGVSQNPRHKITKRGQNVTFRCDPISEHNRLYWYRQTLGQGPEFLTYFQNEAQLEKSRLLSDRFSAERPKGSFSTLEIQRTEQGDSAMYLCASSFGGHRNTEAFFGQGTRLTVV.

This clone appeared a single time. The chain joins TRBV24-1 to TRBJ2-4; 8 bases map to TRBD1. The germline V gene has CDR1 KGHDR and CDR2 SFDVKD. The CDR3 covers 15 residues. The V gene end was trimmed by 2 bases and the J gene end by 7 bases; junction bases not matched to a gene: 6. The CDR3 region is CATSDSADRDNIQYF. CDR3 in DNA: TGTGCCACCAGTGATTCTGCGGACAGGGACAACATTCAGTACTTC.

V gene TRBV4-3 combines with J gene TRBJ2-2; 7 bases agree with TRBD2. Germline CDR1 and CDR2: LGHNA and YSLEER. Trimming cost V 3 bases and J 2 bases; bases outside gene matches: 9. The CDR3 consists of 17 residues. Written as DNA, the CDR3 is TGCGCCAGCAGCCAGACCTCCGGGACTATAAACACCGGGGAGCTGTTTTTT. It translates to CASSQTSGTINTGELFF.

The J gene is TRBJ2-5, the V gene TRBV28; 11 nucleotides line up with TRBD2. Germline V CDR1 and CDR2: MDHEN, SYDVKM. This CDR3 is built from 16 residues. After removal of 7 bases from V and 5 bases from J, the junction contained 12 bases not matched to a gene. The DNA for the CDR3 is TGTGCCAGCAAAGAGTACCGACTAGCGGGAAGGGAGACCCAGTACTTC. Translation: CASKEYRLAGRETQYF. The complete variable domain, with remaining parts taken from reference TRBV28 and TRBJ2-5, reads DVKVTQSSRYLVKRTGEKVFLECVQDMDHENMFWYRQDPGLGLRLIYFSYDVKMKEKGDIPEGYSVSREKKERFSLILESASTNQTSMYLCASKEYRLAGRETQYFGPGTRLLVL.

In this sample, this clone turned up a few times. The gene calls are TRBV9 and TRBJ2-3, with 8 bases fitting TRBD2. The V gene end was trimmed by 6 bases and the J gene end by 3 bases; junction bases not matched to a gene: 9. The CDR3 totals 15 residues. Germline V gene lookup returns CDR1 SGDLS and CDR2 YYNGEE. The CDR3 reads CASNGAGGRTDTQYF. The DNA for the CDR3 is TGTGCCAGCAATGGGGCGGGAGGCCGGACAGATACGCAGTATTTT.

This chain links TRBV3-1 (or the pseudogene TRBV3-2) with TRBJ1-1; TRBD1 agrees at 7 bases. The CDR3 length is 14 residues. Trimming at V came to 7 bases and at J to 0 bases, leaving 5 bases not matched to a gene. CDR1 is LGHDT, CDR2 YNNKEL, per germline (reference sequence). The CDR3 DNA is TGTGCCAGCACCTTAGGGGGCGTGAACACTGAAGCTTTCTTT. The encoded protein is CASTLGGVNTEAFF.

This chain links TRBV5-1 with TRBJ2-1; 8 nucleotides line up with TRBD2. The V segment lost 1 base and the J segment 4 bases; nucleotides outside the gene matches: 4. CDR3 length: 15 residues. CDR1 and CDR2 (germline): SGHRS, YFSETQ. The CDR3 spells CASSLRQREYNEQFF. DNA of the CDR3: TGCGCCAGCAGCTTGCGCCAGCGGGAGTACAATGAGCAGTTCTTC.

Here the CDR3 DNA reads TGTGCCAGCTCCTTGACTAGAAGCACAGATACGCAGTATTTT. Encoded protein: CASSLTRSTDTQYF. V usage is TRBV18 and J usage is TRBJ2-3, with D perhaps matching TRBD2 (6 bases). The length of the CDR3 is 14 residues. Looked up from germline, CDR1 is KGHSH and CDR2 is LQKENI. Trimming took off 6 bases at V and 0 bases at J, with 10 bases between the two ends.

The chain uses TRBV30 and TRBJ2-1; D is ambiguous. There are 12 residues in the CDR3. Trimming shortened V by 2 bases and J by 9 bases, and 11 bases separated the two germline ends. Germline CDR1 GTSNPN, CDR2 SVGIG (reference sequence). Here the CDR3 reads CAWSPLSLEQFF. The CDR3, as DNA: TGTGCCTGGAGTCCCCTTTCCCTTGAGCAGTTCTTC. The whole variable domain, filled in from reference TRBV30 and TRBJ2-1, reads SQTIHQWPATLVQPVGSPLSLECTVEGTSNPNLYWYRQAAGRGLQLLFYSVGIGQISSEVPQNLSASRPQDRQFILSSKKLLLSDSGFYLCAWSPLSLEQFFGPGTRLTVL.

The chain recombines TRBV5-1 with TRBJ2-3; no definite D call. CDR3 length equals 12 residues. The V gene lost 4 bases and the J gene lost 2 bases, with 5 bases spanning the gap. The V gene's germline CDR1 is SGHRS and CDR2 YFSETQ. CDR3 bases: TGCGCCAGCAGCCAACACACAGATACGCAGTATTTT. Amino acid sequence: CASSQHTDTQYF. Filled out from reference TRBV5-1 and TRBJ2-3, the complete variable domain reads KAGVTQTPRYLIKTRGQQVTLSCSPISGHRSVSWYQQTPGQGLQFLFEYFSETQRNKGNFPGRFSGRQFSNSRSEMNVSTLELGDSALYLCASSQHTDTQYFGPGTRLTVL.